These 21 T cell receptor beta chains were sequenced from one sample in a study of blood T cell repertoires in COVID-19. Profiling relied on immunoSEQ multiplex PCR, and the TCRdb table lists in-frame clones only, not all of them. In the table there are about 210,000 clones, approximately 87% of which are singletons. The specimen was peripheral blood. The receptors shown here come from a woman aged 70-85 years with acute or convalescent COVID-19.

The V gene is TRBV11-3, the J gene TRBJ2-1; D is possibly TRBD2 (5 bases). This CDR3 comprises 14 residues. The germline gives CDR1 SGHNT, CDR2 YENEEA. The ends were cut back, 1 base at V and 6 bases at J, with 10 bases in the middle. The CDR3 DNA is TGTGCCAGCAGCTTAGGGGCTAGCATCAATGAGCAGTTCTTC. Translating it yields CASSLGASINEQFF. The whole variable domain, filled in from reference TRBV11-3 and TRBJ2-1, reads EAGVVQSPRYKIIEKKQPVAFWCNPISGHNTLYWYLQNLGQGPELLIRYENEEAVDDSQLPKDRFSAERLKGVDSTLKIQPAELGDSAVYLCASSLGASINEQFFGPGTRLTVL.

This clone was observed once. The V call is TRBV3-1 (or the pseudogene TRBV3-2), the J call TRBJ2-2, with a tentative D call TRBD1 (6 bases). Germline assignment: CDR1 LGHDT and CDR2 YNNKEL (reference sequence). The CDR3 is made up of 15 amino acids. Trimming pared 4 bases from V and 6 bases from J, leaving 15 bases between. DNA for the CDR3: TGTGCCAGCAGCCCCAAATCTGGGGGCGCCGGGGAGCTGTTTTTT. Protein product: CASSPKSGGAGELFF.

The chain is built from TRBV9 and TRBJ2-1; 7 positions agree with TRBD2. The ends lost 4 bases at V and 7 bases at J; junction bases unmatched: 8. The CDR3 has 14 residues. CDR1 and CDR2 from the germline V gene are SGDLS and YYNGEE. The chain's CDR3 is CASSYIAGENEQFF. CDR3 DNA sequence: TGTGCCAGCAGCTACATCGCGGGGGAAAATGAGCAGTTCTTC.

The rearrangement links TRBV5-5 to TRBJ1-2; 9 bases are a match to TRBD1. Germline assignment: CDR1 SGHKS and CDR2 YYEKEE (reference sequence). Trimming took 3 bases from V and 5 from J; bases not matched to a gene: 5. This CDR3 is built from 14 residues. The CDR3 loop reads CASSSTGGGYGYTF. The CDR3 DNA is TGTGCCAGCAGCTCGACAGGGGGAGGTTATGGCTACACCTTC. Variable domain in full (rest from reference TRBV5-5 and TRBJ1-2): DAGVTQSPTHLIKTRGQQVTLRCSPISGHKSVSWYQQVLGQGPQFIFQYYEKEERGRGNFPDRFSARQFPNYSSELNVNALLLGDSALYLCASSSTGGGYGYTFGSGTRLTVV.

V gene TRBV5-1 combines with J gene TRBJ1-4, with TRBD1 matching over 8 bases. The V gene end was trimmed by 3 bases and the J gene end by 0 bases; junction bases not matched to a gene: 10. The CDR3 totals 18 residues. Looked up from germline, CDR1 is SGHRS and CDR2 is YFSETQ. The CDR3 is CASSSSDRASATNEKLFF. DNA for the CDR3: TGCGCCAGCAGCTCCTCGGACAGGGCAAGTGCAACTAATGAAAAACTGTTTTTT.

The V gene is TRBV2, the J gene TRBJ1-2, with 9 bases fitting TRBD1. CDR1 is SNHLY and CDR2 is FYNNEI in the germline V gene. The CDR3 sequence is 17 residues long. V lost 3 bases to trimming and J lost 3 bases; unmatched junction nucleotides: 11. The CDR3 bases are TGTGCCAGCAGTGATATTACGGGACAGGGAGGAGACTATGGCTACACCTTC. Protein product: CASSDITGQGGDYGYTF.

J is TRBJ2-7 and V is TRBV29-1, with 9 bases that match TRBD2. The CDR3 sequence is 16 residues long. V was clipped by 3 bases and J by 5 bases; unmatched bases: 14. Germline CDR1 and CDR2: SQVTM and ANQGSEA. The CDR3 bases are TGCAGCGTTGATAGCGGGAGTGGTATGGGAGTCCACGAGCAGTACTTC. Its protein is CSVDSGSGMGVHEQYF.

This clone was seen only a few times. The gene calls are TRBV6-1 and TRBJ1-2, with D possibly being TRBD1 (5 bases). Trimming pared 2 bases from V and 5 bases from J, leaving 12 bases between. Germline V gene lookup returns CDR1 MNHNS and CDR2 SASEGT. The CDR3 length is 14 residues. CDR3 bases: TGTGCCAGCAGTGAAAAGAGGCGGGGGTATGGCTACACCTTC. This gives the protein CASSEKRRGYGYTF.

The rearrangement links TRBV6-5 to TRBJ1-4; D is unclear. This CDR3 comprises 13 residues. V was cut by 7 bases and J by 6 bases, with 12 bases left in between. Germline CDR1 is MNHEY and CDR2 is SVGAGI. The chain's CDR3 is CASTSQLDEKLFF. The CDR3 DNA follows: TGTGCCAGCACCTCTCAGTTGGATGAAAAACTGTTTTTT.

This clone was picked up a small number of times. The rearrangement uses TRBV18 and TRBJ1-1; no firm D call. This CDR3 comprises 14 residues. With 3 bases removed from V and 0 bases from J, the gap between germline ends came to 8 bases. CDR1 KGHSH and CDR2 LQKENI come from the germline V gene. CDR3: CASSPYGVNTEAFF. The CDR3 nucleotides are TGTGCCAGCTCACCCTACGGGGTGAACACTGAAGCTTTCTTT.

The V and J genes are TRBV27 and TRBJ1-3; TRBD1 aligns across 9 bases. The J segment lost 0 bases and the V segment lost 6 bases, leaving 9 bases of the junction unmatched. Germline CDR1 reads MNHEY; CDR2 reads SMNVEV (reference sequence). This CDR3 has 17 amino acids. Here the CDR3 reads CASRSGTGQSSGNTIYF. The DNA for the CDR3 is TGTGCCAGCAGGTCCGGGACAGGGCAAAGCTCTGGAAACACCATATATTTT.

The J gene is TRBJ2-7, the V gene TRBV27; 7 positions match TRBD1. V was clipped by 2 bases and J by 2 bases; unmatched bases: 6. The CDR3 has 15 residues. CDR1 and CDR2 from the germline V gene are MNHEY and SMNVEV (reference sequence). CDR3 sequence: CASSLRGTVAYEQYF. Written as DNA, the CDR3 is TGTGCCAGCAGTTTAAGAGGGACAGTCGCCTACGAGCAGTACTTC.

The V and J genes are TRBV7-9 and TRBJ2-7; maybe TRBD2 (6 bases). The V gene lost 4 bases and the J gene lost 5 bases, with 9 bases spanning the gap. Germline V gene lookup returns CDR1 SEHNR and CDR2 FQNEAQ (reference sequence). This CDR3 region has 12 residues. The chain's CDR3 is CASSWTTDEQYF. For the CDR3, the DNA is TGTGCCAGCAGCTGGACTACCGACGAGCAGTACTTC.

The chain is built from TRBV28 and TRBJ2-5, with TRBD2 identical over 8 bases. V shed 7 bases, J shed 0 bases, and the junction held 7 bases outside the gene matches. CDR1 is MDHEN and CDR2 is SYDVKM in the germline V gene. The CDR3 contains 15 residues. The CDR3 DNA follows: TGTGCCAGCATAGGGGCGGGAGGCTACCAAGAGACCCAGTACTTC. It is translated as CASIGAGGYQETQYF.

The rearrangement uses TRBV28 and TRBJ1-2; D is undetermined. Germline CDR1 is MDHEN and CDR2 is SYDVKM. The CDR3 length is 12 residues. The V end lost 6 bases, the J end lost 8 bases, and 13 bases lay between the germline ends. CDR3 residues: CASSLRDHGYTF. DNA for the CDR3: TGTGCCAGCAGCTTGCGGGATCACGGCTACACCTTC.

The rearrangement uses TRBV21-1 and TRBJ2-7; TRBD1 is the table's D call, not checked against the DNA. TRBV21-1 is annotated as a pseudogene. CDR3 size: 15 residues. The CDR3 DNA is TGTGCCAGCAGTCCCCCCGTCCCCCACAGTGTGGAGCAGTACTTC. It codes for CASSPPVPHSVEQYF.

The chain is built from TRBV4-1 and TRBJ1-2, with a possible D match to TRBD1 (6 bases). The CDR3 length is 15 residues. Trimming took off 4 bases at V and 1 base at J, with 13 bases between the two ends. Per the germline V gene, CDR1 is MGHRA and CDR2 is YSYEKL. The CDR3 region is CASSLTRQDNYGYTF. Here the CDR3 DNA reads TGCGCCAGCAGCCTAACTAGACAGGATAACTATGGCTACACCTTC.

The V gene is TRBV4-2, the J gene TRBJ2-7, with 10 bases lining up with TRBD1. The germline V gene has CDR1 LGHNA and CDR2 YNFKEQ. The ends lost 5 bases at V and 3 bases at J; junction bases unmatched: 7. This CDR3 contains 15 residues. This CDR3 reads CASSGTRDRGYEQYF. In nucleotides, the CDR3 is TGTGCCAGCAGCGGCACCCGGGACAGGGGCTACGAGCAGTACTTC.

The rearrangement uses TRBV28 and TRBJ1-1; D perhaps matches TRBD1 (5 bases). The CDR3 length is 11 residues. CDR1 and CDR2 from the germline V gene are MDHEN and SYDVKM. CDR3 in amino acids: CTASGDTEAFF. CDR3 nucleotides: TGTACCGCGTCGGGGGACACTGAAGCTTTCTTT.

This chain connects TRBV18 to TRBJ1-4; possible D gene TRBD1, 5 bases. Germline V gives CDR1 KGHSH, CDR2 LQKENI. The CDR3 consists of 13 residues. The ends were cut back, 3 bases at V and 11 bases at J, with 13 bases in the middle. CDR3 sequence reads: CASSPLRVRKLFF. In DNA form, the CDR3 reads TGTGCCAGCTCACCGCTCAGGGTGCGGAAACTGTTTTTT.

This clone was observed a single time. V usage is TRBV12-1 and J usage is TRBJ1-3; TRBD1 is the table's D call and was not checked against the DNA. TRBV12-1 is deemed a pseudogene. The CDR3 loop spans 15 amino acids. The CDR3 reads CASSSKTGDGNTIYF. The CDR3 nucleotides read TGTGCCAGCAGCTCAAAAACAGGGGACGGAAACACCATATATTTT.